These 18 T cell receptor beta chains were sequenced from one sample in a study of T cell responses to AZD1222 COVID-19 vaccine. Clones were read by immunoSEQ multiplex PCR, and TCRdb kept only the in-frame ones, dropping some. This repertoire shows under 150,000 clones, around 93% found once; its top ten account for approximately 3.8%. The sample consisted of peripheral blood, taken 28 days after the second AZD1222 dose. These receptors were obtained from an adult who received the AZD1222 COVID-19 vaccine.

The chain combines TRBV29-1 with TRBJ1-5, with D possibly matching TRBD1 (5 bases). The CDR3 sequence is 14 residues long. Trimming left V 7 bases short and J 2 bases short, with 15 bases between. Germline-derived CDR1 and CDR2 are SQVTM and ANQGSEA. CDR3 in DNA: TGCAGCGCCCAATGGGGGACGGGCAATCAGCCCCAGCATTTT. Amino acids: CSAQWGTGNQPQHF.

J is TRBJ1-1 and V is TRBV2; possibly TRBD1 for D (5 bases). Germline loops: CDR1 SNHLY, CDR2 FYNNEI. Trimming removed 7 bases at V and 0 bases at J, with 12 bases between. The CDR3 has 14 amino acids. The CDR3: CASMGDLMNTEAFF. CDR3 in DNA: TGTGCCAGCATGGGGGACTTGATGAACACTGAAGCTTTCTTT.

J is TRBJ2-5 and V is TRBV2, with D perhaps matching TRBD2 (5 bases). V dropped 5 bases and J dropped 5 bases, with 6 bases sitting between them. The CDR3 runs to 11 residues. Germline-derived CDR1 and CDR2 are SNHLY and FYNNEI. The DNA of the CDR3 is TGTGCCAGCAGTAGAGGGGAGACCCAGTACTTC. The encoded protein is CASSRGETQYF.

The gene calls are TRBV6-5 and TRBJ2-1, with D perhaps assigned TRBD1 or TRBD2 (5 bases each). From germline, CDR1 is MNHEY and CDR2 SVGAGI. CDR3 length: 14 residues. Trimming shortened V by 7 bases and J by 12 bases, and 22 bases separated the two germline ends. Here the CDR3 reads CASTGLGPTMRQFF. The CDR3 DNA reads as TGTGCCAGCACCGGACTGGGGCCGACAATGAGGCAGTTCTTC.

The V call is TRBV9, the J call TRBJ2-2; 7 nucleotides align to TRBD2. The CDR3 totals 16 residues. Germline V gene data show CDR1 as SGDLS and CDR2 as YYNGEE. J was trimmed by 3 bases and V by 2 bases; bases with no gene match: 7. The CDR3 spells CASSVRREYDTGELFF. CDR3 bases: TGTGCCAGCAGCGTTAGGCGGGAGTACGACACCGGGGAGCTGTTTTTT.

This clone was found once. This rearrangement joins TRBV6-5 to TRBJ1-2; D might be TRBD1 (5 bases). Germline CDR1 reads MNHEY; CDR2 reads SVGAGI. CDR3 size: 14 residues. V shed 7 bases and J shed 7 bases, with 19 bases lying between them. This CDR3 is CASTLGTYTGGYTF. In nucleotides, the CDR3 is TGTGCCAGCACCCTCGGGACCTACACGGGTGGCTACACCTTC.

In the case of this clone: At one end, the junction sequence differs from germline, possibly due to a read error. The V and J genes are TRBV5-1 and TRBJ2-1; D might be TRBD2 (5 bases). Germline V gives CDR1 SGHRS, CDR2 YFSETQ. CDR3 length: 14 residues. The CDR3 DNA is TGCGCCGGCAGCTTGGGCGGGCCGACGGATGAGCAGTTCTTC. Its protein product is CAGSLGGPTDEQFF.

The chain carries TRBV2 and TRBJ2-1; 7 bases match TRBD2. The CDR3 spans 14 residues. V was clipped by 5 bases and J by 7 bases; unmatched bases: 8. Germline CDR1 and CDR2: SNHLY and FYNNEI. CDR3 sequence reads: CASSSRRRENEQFF. The DNA of the CDR3 is TGTGCCAGCAGTTCCCGGCGGCGGGAGAATGAGCAGTTCTTC.

The genes are TRBV7-6 and TRBJ2-3, with TRBD1 as a possible D gene (5 bases). This CDR3 is built from 16 residues. CDR1 and CDR2 (germline): SGHVS, FNYEAQ. Trimming took off 5 bases at V and 2 bases at J, with 17 bases between the two ends. CDR3 sequence: CASSAILTDPTDTQYF. DNA for the CDR3: TGTGCCAGCAGCGCGATCCTGACAGACCCCACAGATACGCAGTATTTT.

The chain links TRBV28 to TRBJ1-4, with a weak D call TRBD1 (5 bases). CDR1 MDHEN and CDR2 SYDVKM come from the germline V gene. The CDR3 is 14 residues long. V dropped 3 bases and J dropped 7 bases, with 12 bases sitting between them. The CDR3 spells CASSFVARAEKLFF. In nucleotides, the CDR3 is TGTGCCAGCAGTTTTGTAGCCAGGGCTGAAAAACTGTTTTTT.

This clone was seen only once. The chain has TRBV7-2 and TRBJ1-6; tentative D call: TRBD1 (6 bases). CDR1 is SGHTA and CDR2 is FQGNSA in the germline V gene. V was cut by 1 base and J by 7 bases, with 14 bases left in between. The CDR3 is 16 amino acids. For the CDR3, the DNA is TGTGCCAGCAGCTTAGTGGGGGGGCAAGTGAATTCACCCCTCCACTTT. Translating gives CASSLVGGQVNSPLHF.

This clone was counted once. The rearrangement uses TRBV5-1 and TRBJ2-5; the D gene is possibly TRBD2 (5 bases). The CDR3 runs 19 residues. V lost 1 base and J lost 0, with 22 bases in between. Per germline, CDR1 SGHRS and CDR2 YFSETQ. CDR3 DNA sequence: TGCGCCAGCAGCTTGAGAGGGAGTCTTTCGGCGGCATACCAAGAGACCCAGTACTTC. It encodes CASSLRGSLSAAYQETQYF.

V usage is TRBV7-2 and J usage is TRBJ1-2, with D uncertain. V was clipped by 3 bases and J by 0 bases, with 11 bases between them. Per the germline V gene, CDR1 is SGHTA and CDR2 is FQGNSA. The CDR3 contains 15 residues. The CDR3 is CASSFSVAPNYGYTF. The CDR3 DNA follows: TGTGCCAGCAGCTTTAGCGTGGCCCCTAACTATGGCTACACCTTC.

The rearrangement joins TRBV28 to TRBJ1-4; D is possibly TRBD1 (6 bases). V was cut by 4 bases and J by 6 bases, with 15 bases left in between. Per the germline V gene, CDR1 is MDHEN and CDR2 is SYDVKM. This CDR3 spans 15 amino acids. DNA for the CDR3: TGTGCCAGCAGTTCGGGGGCAAAGAACGATGAAAAACTGTTTTTT. Translating gives CASSSGAKNDEKLFF.

The CDR3 DNA reads TGTGCCAGCAGCCCGGGACAGCCGAACACTGAAGCTTTCTTT. Protein product: CASSPGQPNTEAFF. V usage is TRBV28 and J usage is TRBJ1-1; 7 bases fit TRBD1. This CDR3 has 14 residues. Germline CDR1 reads MDHEN; CDR2 reads SYDVKM. The junction had 5 bases not matched to a gene; V was cut back by 6 bases and J by 1 base.

J is TRBJ2-5 and V is TRBV28, with D possibly being TRBD2 (6 bases). V dropped 5 bases and J dropped 5 bases, with 21 bases sitting between them. CDR3 length equals 16 residues. The germline CDR1 and CDR2 sequences are MDHEN and SYDVKM. The CDR3 sequence is CASSMDSVSAGETQYF. The CDR3 region has the DNA TGTGCCAGCAGTATGGATTCGGTTAGCGCGGGGGAGACCCAGTACTTC. The whole variable domain, remainder taken from reference TRBV28 and TRBJ2-5, is DVKVTQSSRYLVKRTGEKVFLECVQDMDHENMFWYRQDPGLGLRLIYFSYDVKMKEKGDIPEGYSVSREKKERFSLILESASTNQTSMYLCASSMDSVSAGETQYFGPGTRLLVL.

V gene TRBV2 combines with J gene TRBJ1-2; the D is unclear. From germline, CDR1 is SNHLY and CDR2 FYNNEI. This CDR3 region has 14 residues. V was trimmed by 4 bases and J by 4 bases, leaving 13 bases between them. In DNA, the CDR3 is TGTGCCAGCAGTGTTACCAGATTCGGCTATGGCTACACCTTC. Protein: CASSVTRFGYGYTF. Together with reference TRBV2 and TRBJ1-2, the CDR3 gives the full variable domain: EPEVTQTPSHQVTQMGQEVILRCVPISNHLYFYWYRQILGQKVEFLVSFYNNEISEKSEIFDDQFSVERPDGSNFTLKIRSTKLEDSAMYFCASSVTRFGYGYTFGSGTRLTVV.

In this sample, this clone turned up once. In DNA form, the CDR3 reads TGTGCCTGGATTGCGTTTAACACTGAAGCTTTCTTT. As protein: CAWIAFNTEAFF. V and J are TRBV30 and TRBJ1-1; no clear D gene. V lost 4 bases and J 2 bases, leaving 8 bases between the germline ends. Germline CDR1 reads GTSNPN; CDR2 reads SVGIG (reference sequence). The CDR3 covers 12 residues.